Following are 3 T cell receptor beta chains from one sample sequenced in a study of regulatory T cells in long-lasting Graves disease. Time point in this sample: persistent/refractory GD, antithyroid drugs over 5 years with positive TRAb. Generation of the TCR library employed RNA extracted from PBMCs. The authors built TCR beta libraries using iRepertoire HTBI primers and Arm-PCR of CDR3 regions. Each CDR3 protein gets one entry after TCRdb re-called the multiplex PCR reads with MiXCR. This table has over 650,000 distinct CDR3 sequences, 25% to 35% appearing once. This specimen consisted of peripheral blood mononuclear cells (PBMCs), obtained when the disease was refractory, from a patient treated with antithyroid drugs. Receptors originate from a female donor with Graves disease.

V usage is TRBV27 and J usage is TRBJ2-7; 9 positions match TRBD2. Germline V CDR1 and CDR2: MNHEY, SMNVEV (reference sequence). The ends lost 6 bases at V and 6 bases at J; junction bases unmatched: 12. The CDR3 has 15 residues. CDR3 in DNA: TGTGCCAGCAGCTTAAGGGGTAGCGGGAGCCCCGAGCAGTACTTC. Residues: CASSLRGSGSPEQYF.

The J gene is TRBJ2-7, the V gene TRBV11-2; D is perhaps TRBD1 (6 bases). The CDR3 is 14 residues long. The V and J ends lost 1 base and 5 bases respectively, with 12 bases between them. Germline CDR1 SGHAT, CDR2 FQNNGV. CDR3 in amino acids: CASSLGGLGHEQYF. The CDR3 bases are TGTGCCAGCAGCTTAGGGGGGCTAGGCCACGAGCAGTACTTC.

The V gene is TRBV9, the J gene TRBJ2-6; possibly TRBD2 for D (5 bases). CDR1 and CDR2 (germline): SGDLS, YYNGEE. The CDR3 is 18 amino acids. V dropped 1 base and J dropped 4 bases, with 18 bases sitting between them. The CDR3 here is CASSVSLPRRGGANVLTF. Here the CDR3 DNA reads TGTGCCAGCAGCGTATCCCTCCCCCGGCGCGGGGGGGCCAACGTCCTGACTTTC.